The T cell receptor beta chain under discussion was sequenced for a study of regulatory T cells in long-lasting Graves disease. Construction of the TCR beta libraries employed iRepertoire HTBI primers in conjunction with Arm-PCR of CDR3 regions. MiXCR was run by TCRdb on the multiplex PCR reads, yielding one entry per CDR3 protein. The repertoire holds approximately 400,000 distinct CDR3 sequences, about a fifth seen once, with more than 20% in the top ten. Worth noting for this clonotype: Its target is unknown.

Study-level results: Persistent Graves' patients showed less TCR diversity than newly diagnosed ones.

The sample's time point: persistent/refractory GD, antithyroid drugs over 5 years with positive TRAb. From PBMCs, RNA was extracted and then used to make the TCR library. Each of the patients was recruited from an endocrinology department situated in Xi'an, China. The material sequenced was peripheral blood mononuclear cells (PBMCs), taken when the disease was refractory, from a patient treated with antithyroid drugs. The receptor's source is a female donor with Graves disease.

CDR3 sequence (DNA): TGCAGTGCTAGAGGAGGAGCCGGAATGACGGGCTTCAGGGGAAATGAGCAGTTCTTC. Amino acids: CSARGGAGMTGFRGNEQFF. This chain links TRBV20-1 with TRBJ2-1; D possibly corresponds to TRBD1 (6 bases). Germline V gives CDR1 DFQATT, CDR2 SNEGSKA (reference sequence). V lost 1 base, J lost 7 bases, and 29 bases lay in between. This CDR3 is 19 amino acids long.